This T cell receptor beta chain was sequenced during a study of post-analysis software for immune sequencing data. Whole-study context: The courses of disease that were included comprised relapsing-remitting, secondary progressive and progressive-relapsing multiple sclerosis.

Regarding the study as a whole: When patients were compared with controls, about 5 TRBV segments were more frequent, TRBV5-6, TRBV5-1 and TRBV20-1 among them. Controls showed significantly higher normalized Chao1 diversity than did multiple sclerosis patients. F measure clustering grouped samples strongly by preparation batch.

Germline-derived CDR1 and CDR2 are SGHTA and FQGTGA. Deletions cut 5 bases from V and 5 bases from J, with 12 bases between. This CDR3 has 13 residues. Unique molecular identifiers featured in each of the TCR beta cDNA libraries. MiXCR, applied by TCRdb to the PCR reads, yields one record per CDR3 protein. This table has about 430,000 distinct CDR3 sequences, approximately 38% appearing once. Of note for this clonotype: Its specificity is not known.

Sequencing was performed on blood. This chain joins TRBV7-3 and TRBJ2-5, with no clear D. This TCR was recovered from a girl aged 2 to 9 with multiple sclerosis. The CDR3 DNA is TGTGCCAGCAGCCAAACCCCCGGGGAGACCCAGTACTTC. This encodes CASSQTPGETQYF.